Presented here are 31 T cell receptor beta chains from one specimen sequenced in a study of cytomegalovirus exposure and HLA in healthy donors (dated by TCRdb to 2017 to 2019). Libraries were prepared through the immunoSEQ multiplex PCR assay. A mixture of 60 forward primers for TCR Vbeta segments and 13 reverse primers for TCR Jbeta segments was used in the multiplex PCR. TCRdb provides this immuneACCESS table in a form limited to in-frame rearrangements. Some clones are lacking; in checked studies, under half of them reflect an unresolved V gene, and why the rest are absent is not known. The sample data list 150,000 to 200,000 clones, and under 80% of these were observed just once. The ten largest make up roughly 1.5% of the sample. The sequencing sample was made of PBMCs. The receptors originated from a woman aged 25 to 45 in good health and CMV-seronegative.

The genes are TRBV30 and TRBJ1-1; D unclear. This CDR3 is 10 amino acids long. The germline gives CDR1 GTSNPN, CDR2 SVGIG (reference sequence). V lost 4 bases to trimming and J lost 7 bases, with 7 bases between them. This CDR3 is CAWKQVEAFF. The CDR3 DNA reads as TGTGCCTGGAAGCAGGTTGAAGCTTTCTTT. Full variable domain (rest looked up from reference TRBV30 and TRBJ1-1): SQTIHQWPATLVQPVGSPLSLECTVEGTSNPNLYWYRQAAGRGLQLLFYSVGIGQISSEVPQNLSASRPQDRQFILSSKKLLLSDSGFYLCAWKQVEAFFGQGTRLTVV.

V and J are TRBV19 and TRBJ1-2; the D is unclear. Germline values: CDR1 LNHDA, CDR2 SQIVND (reference sequence). The V end lost 3 bases, the J end lost 2 bases, and 10 bases lay between the germline ends. This CDR3 contains 14 residues. Here the CDR3 reads CASSMGGVNYGYTF. DNA of the CDR3: TGTGCCAGTAGTATGGGCGGGGTAAACTATGGCTACACCTTC.

The V gene is TRBV25-1, the J gene TRBJ2-5; D ambiguous. The better agreement between TRBJ2-7 and the DNA end casts doubt on the J call. CDR3 length: 12 amino acids. Germline V gene sequence: CDR1 MGHDK, CDR2 SYGVNS. CDR3 protein: CASSIASYEQYF. Written as DNA, the CDR3 is TGTGCCAGCTCCATAGCCTCCTACGAGCAGTACTTC.

This clone was detected only once. The V call is TRBV7-9, the J call TRBJ2-2; D is unresolved. CDR3 length: 12 residues. Germline loops: CDR1 SEHNR, CDR2 FQNEAQ (reference sequence). V shed 5 bases and J shed 6 bases, with 7 bases lying between them. CDR3 protein: CASSPVSGELFF. The CDR3 region has the DNA TGTGCCAGCAGCCCCGTGTCCGGGGAGCTGTTTTTT. The variable domain in full, completed from reference TRBV7-9 and TRBJ2-2, reads DTGVSQNPRHKITKRGQNVTFRCDPISEHNRLYWYRQTLGQGPEFLTYFQNEAQLEKSRLLSDRFSAERPKGSFSTLEIQRTEQGDSAMYLCASSPVSGELFFGEGSRLTVL.

This chain joins TRBV18 and TRBJ2-4; 8 nucleotides agree with TRBD1. With 3 bases clipped from V and 7 bases from J, the junction kept 8 bases outside the gene matches. The CDR3 runs to 15 residues. Germline V gene lookup returns CDR1 KGHSH and CDR2 LQKENI. The CDR3 sequence: CASSPDRGQGNIQYF. In DNA, the CDR3 is TGTGCCAGCTCACCCGACAGGGGCCAGGGGAACATTCAGTACTTC. The full variable domain, with the rest looked up from reference TRBV18 and TRBJ2-4, is NAGVMQNPRHLVRRRGQEARLRCSPMKGHSHVYWYRQLPEEGLKFMVYLQKENIIDESGMPKERFSAEFPKEGPSILRIQQVVRGDSAAYFCASSPDRGQGNIQYFGAGTRLSVL.

This clone came up once. The V call is TRBV27, the J call TRBJ2-3; 11 bases agree with TRBD2. Losses at the gene ends were 6 bases for V and 3 bases for J; bases not matched to a gene: 5. The CDR3 covers 15 residues. Per germline, CDR1 MNHEY and CDR2 SMNVEV (reference sequence). The CDR3 nucleotides read TGTGCCAGCAGGTTTAGCGGGGGGGCAACAGATACGCAGTATTTT. Translating it yields CASRFSGGATDTQYF.

The rearrangement joins TRBV5-4 to TRBJ2-2; D not resolved. V lost 2 bases and J 1 base, leaving 6 bases between the germline ends. This CDR3 comprises 14 residues. Looked up from germline, CDR1 is SGHNT and CDR2 is YYREEE (reference sequence). CDR3 amino acids: CASSLTENTGELFF. In DNA, the CDR3 is TGTGCCAGCAGCTTAACAGAGAACACCGGGGAGCTGTTTTTT.

J is TRBJ2-3 and V is TRBV5-4; tentatively, D is TRBD2 (7 bases). Looked up from germline, CDR1 is SGHNT and CDR2 is YYREEE (reference sequence). Trimming stripped 4 bases from V and 5 bases from J, with 17 bases between. This CDR3 contains 15 residues. CDR3 residues: CASSGGPGGGDTQYF. As DNA, the CDR3 is TGTGCCAGCAGCGGGGGGCCGGGGGGCGGAGATACGCAGTATTTT. The full variable domain, with the rest looked up from reference TRBV5-4 and TRBJ2-3, is ETGVTQSPTHLIKTRGQQVTLRCSSQSGHNTVSWYQQALGQGPQFIFQYYREEENGRGNFPPRFSGLQFPNYSSELNVNALELDDSALYLCASSGGPGGGDTQYFGPGTRLTVL.

The chain joins TRBV7-2 to TRBJ2-7, with 15 nucleotides matching TRBD2. The V gene end was trimmed by 1 base and the J gene end by 5 bases; junction bases not matched to a gene: 3. This CDR3 has 16 amino acids. Germline V CDR1 and CDR2: SGHTA, FQGNSA. The CDR3 reads CASSLGGLAGGNEQYF. The CDR3 DNA reads TGTGCCAGCAGCTTAGGAGGACTAGCGGGGGGGAACGAGCAGTACTTC.

The chain has TRBV6-5 and TRBJ2-3; TRBD1 might be the D (5 bases). Trimming stripped 2 bases from V and 6 bases from J, with 12 bases between. CDR1 is MNHEY, CDR2 SVGAGI, per germline. CDR3 size: 14 residues. CDR3 bases: TGTGCCAGCAGTTACGGGGCGTGGACGGATACGCAGTATTTT. It is translated as CASSYGAWTDTQYF.

This chain joins TRBV6-1 and TRBJ2-3; D might be TRBD1 (6 bases). The germline V gene encodes CDR1 MNHNS and CDR2 SASEGT. CDR3 length: 16 residues. V lost 0 bases to trimming and J lost 0 bases, with 10 bases between them. The CDR3 nucleotides are TGTGCCAGCAGTGAAGCAACGGGACAAAGCACAGATACGCAGTATTTT. It translates to CASSEATGQSTDTQYF.

The CDR3 DNA reads TGTGCCAGCAGTGGCAGACAGCCACGACTGGAGGAGCAGTACTTC. Protein: CASSGRQPRLEEQYF. The chain recombines TRBV6-1 with TRBJ2-7; possibly TRBD1 for D (5 bases). CDR1 MNHNS and CDR2 SASEGT come from the germline V gene. Between the trimmed V and J ends, which lost 4 bases and 7 bases, there was a span of 20 bases. The CDR3 has 15 amino acids.

V is TRBV28 and J is TRBJ2-5; TRBD1 aligns across 10 bases. Trimming took 4 bases from V and 5 from J; bases not matched to a gene: 7. The CDR3 sequence is 15 residues long. The V gene's germline CDR1 is MDHEN and CDR2 SYDVKM. This CDR3 reads CASSYTDRGLETQYF. The CDR3 nucleotides read TGTGCCAGCAGTTACACAGACAGGGGGCTGGAGACCCAGTACTTC.

The chain recombines TRBV5-1 with TRBJ1-2; D perhaps matches TRBD1 (5 bases). The CDR3 consists of 14 residues. V was pared by 4 bases and J by 3 bases, with 13 bases between. Germline-derived CDR1 and CDR2 are SGHRS and YFSETQ. In nucleotides, the CDR3 is TGCGCCAGCAGCCCGGGGCGGGGAGACTATGGCTACACCTTC. Protein product: CASSPGRGDYGYTF.

This chain joins TRBV18 and TRBJ1-1; D is perhaps TRBD1 (6 bases). The CDR3 contains 15 residues. With 3 bases removed from V and 0 bases from J, the gap between germline ends came to 11 bases. Per the germline V gene, CDR1 is KGHSH and CDR2 is LQKENI. The CDR3 DNA reads as TGTGCCAGCTCACCCACAACAGGGTTGAACACTGAAGCTTTCTTT. Translated: CASSPTTGLNTEAFF.

This chain uses TRBV5-4 with TRBJ1-1, with 9 bases that match TRBD1. V shed 3 bases, J shed 4 bases, and the junction held 7 bases outside the gene matches. The CDR3 extends over 15 amino acids. Germline V gene sequence: CDR1 SGHNT, CDR2 YYREEE (reference sequence). This chain's CDR3 is CASSYGTGQGTEAFF. The CDR3 nucleotides read TGTGCCAGCAGCTACGGGACAGGGCAGGGCACTGAAGCTTTCTTT.

This clone was recorded once. The chain couples TRBV6-1 to TRBJ1-1, with no clear D. The V gene lost 9 bases and the J gene lost 0 bases, with 5 bases spanning the gap. Germline values: CDR1 MNHNS, CDR2 SASEGT. The CDR3 totals 11 residues. The CDR3 loop reads CASLMNTEAFF. The CDR3 DNA follows: TGTGCCAGTTTAATGAACACTGAAGCTTTCTTT.

This clone showed up just a few times. CDR3: CASKETGGAGDSNQPQHF. As DNA, the CDR3 is TGCGCCAGCAAAGAAACAGGGGGCGCCGGGGATAGCAATCAGCCCCAGCATTTT. The gene calls are TRBV23-1 and TRBJ1-5; 9 bases align to TRBD1. TRBV23-1 carries the ORF label, with uncertain function. The CDR3 is 18 residues long. V shed 7 bases, J shed 0 bases, and the junction held 13 bases outside the gene matches.

In this sample, this clone turned up once. CDR3 sequence: CAISSGTTTSGNTIYF. For the CDR3, the DNA is TGTGCCATCAGCTCCGGGACAACAACCTCTGGAAACACCATATATTTT. This sequence joins TRBV10-3 and TRBJ1-3, with a possible D match to TRBD1 (6 bases). Germline CDR1 reads ENHRY; CDR2 reads SYGVKD. Trimming shortened V by 6 bases and J by 0 bases, and 15 bases separated the two germline ends. The CDR3 runs to 16 residues.

This chain connects TRBV2 to TRBJ2-7; a possible D gene is TRBD1 (6 bases). Trimming left V 4 bases short and J 2 bases short, with 15 bases between. The CDR3 contains 15 residues. Germline CDR1 is SNHLY and CDR2 is FYNNEI. CDR3 in amino acids: CASSGSTGSTYEQYF. DNA of the CDR3: TGTGCCAGCAGTGGATCGACAGGTTCTACCTACGAGCAGTACTTC.

The chain couples TRBV5-1 to TRBJ2-3; 7 bases are a match to TRBD2. Trimming took 6 bases from V and 0 from J; bases not matched to a gene: 7. Germline loops: CDR1 SGHRS, CDR2 YFSETQ. CDR3 length: 15 residues. The CDR3 DNA sequence: TGCGCCAGCAATCGGGCGGGAGAGAGCACAGATACGCAGTATTTT. This sequence encodes CASNRAGESTDTQYF.

Note on this clone: An end of the junction differs from the germline gene, which may be a read error. The chain combines TRBV7-9 with TRBJ2-1; 10 positions agree with TRBD2. This CDR3 is 15 amino acids long. CDR1 and CDR2 from the germline V gene are SEHNR and FQNEAQ (reference sequence). The CDR3 bases are TGTTCCAGCAGCTTAGTAGCGGGGGGATACAATGAGCAGTTCTTC. Translation gives CSSSLVAGGYNEQFF.

As DNA, the CDR3 is TGCGCCAGCAGCCAAGGTAGAGTGCGCGGGGGCAGCAATCAGCCCCAGCATTTT. Protein sequence: CASSQGRVRGGSNQPQHF. J is TRBJ1-5 and V is TRBV4-1, with TRBD1 as a possible D gene (6 bases). This CDR3 region has 18 residues. Trimming removed 1 base at V and 1 base at J, with 17 bases between. The germline gives CDR1 MGHRA, CDR2 YSYEKL.

This chain joins TRBV2 and TRBJ2-7; TRBD1 matches 7 bases. From germline, CDR1 is SNHLY and CDR2 FYNNEI. CDR3 length: 15 residues. V trimming: 0 bases; J trimming: 3 bases; junction bases outside the gene matches: 5. CDR3 nucleotides: TGTGCCAGCAGTGAAGCGCCGGGACAGAGCTACGAGCAGTACTTC. Protein sequence: CASSEAPGQSYEQYF.

The gene calls are TRBV7-9 and TRBJ1-1; D not resolved. V gave up 5 bases and J gave up 1 base, with 11 bases separating them. CDR1 and CDR2 from the germline V gene are SEHNR and FQNEAQ (reference sequence). This CDR3 spans 14 amino acids. In DNA form, the CDR3 reads TGTGCCAGCAGCCTCTGGGCGGGGAACACTGAAGCTTTCTTT. This translates into CASSLWAGNTEAFF.

The chain is built from TRBV7-6 and TRBJ1-2; 10 bases line up with TRBD1. The CDR3 contains 13 residues. With V trimmed by 6 bases and J by 8 bases, 6 bases remained unmatched. Per germline, CDR1 SGHVS and CDR2 FNYEAQ. The CDR3 bases are TGTGCCAGCAGTTCCGGGACAGGGGTCGGCTACACCTTC. This sequence encodes CASSSGTGVGYTF. Full variable domain (outside the CDR3, taken from reference TRBV7-6 and TRBJ1-2): GAGVSQSPRYKVTKRGQDVALRCDPISGHVSLYWYRQALGQGPEFLTYFNYEAQQDKSGLPNDRFSAERPEGSISTLTIQRTEQRDSAMYRCASSSGTGVGYTFGSGTRLTVV.

The chain is built from TRBV29-1 and TRBJ2-1; tentative D call: TRBD1 (5 bases). Trimming pared 8 bases from V and 0 bases from J, leaving 11 bases between. The CDR3 extends over 13 amino acids. The germline gives CDR1 SQVTM, CDR2 ANQGSEA. CDR3 protein: CSFRQSSYNEQFF. CDR3 bases: TGCAGCTTTCGACAGAGCTCCTACAATGAGCAGTTCTTC.

J is TRBJ2-7 and V is TRBV14; D is ambiguous. The length of the CDR3 is 13 residues. V was pared by 4 bases and J by 2 bases, with 9 bases between. Germline V gene lookup returns CDR1 SGHDN and CDR2 FVKESK. The CDR3 here is CASSPDRAYEQYF. DNA of the CDR3: TGTGCCAGCAGCCCCGACCGGGCCTACGAGCAGTACTTC.

This chain joins TRBV6-5 and TRBJ2-7; D might be TRBD1 (6 bases). Trimming took 7 bases from V and 2 from J, leaving 15 bases between them. The CDR3 loop spans 14 amino acids. The germline CDR1 and CDR2 sequences are MNHEY and SVGAGI. The CDR3 loop reads CASTKGTLAYEQYF. In nucleotides, the CDR3 is TGTGCCAGCACAAAGGGGACACTGGCCTACGAGCAGTACTTC.

The chain employs TRBV5-1 and TRBJ2-3, with 11 bases identical to TRBD2. The CDR3 consists of 15 residues. The germline CDR1 and CDR2 sequences are SGHRS and YFSETQ. V dropped 4 bases and J dropped 5; count of bases not matched to a gene: 6. The CDR3 nucleotides read TGCGCCAGCAGCCTCATAGCGGGGGGGCAAGATACGCAGTATTTT. This translates into CASSLIAGGQDTQYF.

V is TRBV2 and J is TRBJ2-5; D gene ambiguous. This CDR3 has 11 residues. The V and J ends lost 3 bases and 5 bases respectively, with 4 bases between them. CDR1 is SNHLY, CDR2 FYNNEI, per germline. This CDR3 is CASSDLETQYF. For the CDR3, the DNA is TGTGCCAGCAGTGACCTGGAGACCCAGTACTTC.